This is a list of T cell receptor beta chains from one sample in a study of radiotherapy plus CTLA-4 blockade in lung cancer. Assay: immunoSEQ multiplex PCR; the TCRdb copy retains only in-frame clones and omits some. Among 65,000 to 90,000 clones, approximately 86% were seen once, and the ten largest hold 0.85% to 0.9%. Sequencing was performed on peripheral blood, taken from a patient treated with radiotherapy plus ipilimumab. The source of these receptors is a human donor with non-small cell lung cancer who had stable disease on radiotherapy plus ipilimumab. Each CDR3 is given without its conserved first and last residue. Each record gives: V gene, J gene, clone size, CDR3 protein. Size values are once, few and many counts, or a class for expanded clones, and some rows have none.

V gene: TRBV5-1
J gene: TRBJ2-7
clone size: .
CDR3 protein: ASSLEGVYEQY

V gene: TRBV7-2
J gene: TRBJ2-7
clone size: .
CDR3 protein: ASSLVQDMRSYEQY

V gene: TRBV6-1
J gene: TRBJ1-4
clone size: .
CDR3 protein: ASQGPWHEKLF

V gene: TRBV7-6
J gene: TRBJ2-2
clone size: .
CDR3 protein: ASSLGVAGPGELF

V gene: TRBV7-2
J gene: TRBJ2-7
clone size: .
CDR3 protein: ASSLDGTYEQY

V gene: TRBV10-1
J gene: TRBJ1-1
clone size: .
CDR3 protein: ASSEYGSGSEAF

V gene: TRBV19
J gene: TRBJ1-1
clone size: few
CDR3 protein: ASSRGQGSGTEAF

V gene: TRBV19
J gene: TRBJ1-5
clone size: .
CDR3 protein: ASRETDSNQPQH

V gene: TRBV5-1
J gene: TRBJ2-5
clone size: .
CDR3 protein: ASSSMGTGERETQY

V gene: TRBV30
J gene: TRBJ2-3
clone size: .
CDR3 protein: AWSVTGNQKDTQY

V gene: TRBV7-8
J gene: TRBJ1-1
clone size: .
CDR3 protein: ASSPNPGTLNTEAF

V gene: TRBV6-1
J gene: TRBJ2-3
clone size: .
CDR3 protein: ASRAPASTDTQY

V gene: TRBV2
J gene: TRBJ2-3
clone size: .
CDR3 protein: ASSGWGAGATDTQY

V gene: TRBV5-4
J gene: TRBJ2-2
clone size: .
CDR3 protein: ASSSGLTPGELF

V gene: TRBV19
J gene: TRBJ1-2
clone size: few
CDR3 protein: ASSLSGTGGYGYT

V gene: TRBV5-4
J gene: TRBJ1-4
clone size: .
CDR3 protein: ASRGQGSEKLF

V gene: TRBV30
J gene: TRBJ2-7
clone size: .
CDR3 protein: AWRKGTHEQY

V gene: TRBV5-8
J gene: TRBJ2-7
clone size: .
CDR3 protein: ASSLRGSRFKEQY

V gene: TRBV30
J gene: TRBJ2-7
clone size: .
CDR3 protein: ASTERVGQQY

V gene: TRBV5-6
J gene: TRBJ2-7
clone size: .
CDR3 protein: ASSPSDSKEQY

V gene: TRBV27
J gene: TRBJ2-1
clone size: .
CDR3 protein: ASSKMTSGRGNEQF

V gene: TRBV11-3
J gene: TRBJ2-3
clone size: .
CDR3 protein: ASSSGPGTDTQY

V gene: TRBV7-6
J gene: TRBJ2-3
clone size: .
CDR3 protein: ASSLAGVVTDTQY

V gene: TRBV2
J gene: TRBJ2-7
clone size: .
CDR3 protein: ASSETQGTEQY

V gene: TRBV16
J gene: TRBJ1-4
clone size: .
CDR3 protein: ASSQRRQGGEKLF

V gene: TRBV5-6
J gene: TRBJ1-2
clone size: .
CDR3 protein: ASSLQGTHYGYT

V gene: TRBV25-1
J gene: TRBJ1-1
clone size: few
CDR3 protein: ASSVTGGNTEAF

V gene: TRBV20-1
J gene: TRBJ2-1
clone size: .
CDR3 protein: SAPYNEQF

V gene: TRBV7-2
J gene: TRBJ2-3
clone size: .
CDR3 protein: ASSFRGSGTQY

V gene: TRBV27
J gene: TRBJ2-5
clone size: .
CDR3 protein: ASSFPGQTQY

V gene: TRBV6-6
J gene: TRBJ1-5
clone size: .
CDR3 protein: ASSSEGGNQPQH

V gene: TRBV10-3
J gene: TRBJ2-7
clone size: .
CDR3 protein: AISEPGRSSYEQY

V gene: TRBV15
J gene: TRBJ2-5
clone size: .
CDR3 protein: ATSRLAGPGETQY

V gene: TRBV2
J gene: TRBJ1-2
clone size: .
CDR3 protein: ASSPGTGFGYT

V gene: TRBV5-1
J gene: TRBJ1-2
clone size: .
CDR3 protein: ASSLGDYGYT

V gene: TRBV5-8
J gene: TRBJ2-5
clone size: .
CDR3 protein: ASSLEGQRQETQY

V gene: TRBV9
J gene: TRBJ1-6
clone size: .
CDR3 protein: ASSEVGNSPLH

V gene: TRBV18
J gene: TRBJ1-1
clone size: .
CDR3 protein: ASSPGSGRPEAF

V gene: TRBV18
J gene: TRBJ1-4
clone size: .
CDR3 protein: ASLGPVGEKLF

V gene: TRBV6-5
J gene: TRBJ2-7
clone size: .
CDR3 protein: ASSYSLGGTFYEQY

V gene: TRBV7-8
J gene: TRBJ1-4
clone size: .
CDR3 protein: ASSLVPQGANEKLF

V gene: TRBV29-1
J gene: TRBJ2-1
clone size: .
CDR3 protein: SVAIGTGYNEQF

V gene: TRBV2
J gene: TRBJ2-7
clone size: .
CDR3 protein: ASSEVGAGARVEQY

V gene: TRBV11-2
J gene: TRBJ2-7
clone size: .
CDR3 protein: ASTTGSYEQY

V gene: TRBV30
J gene: TRBJ2-5
clone size: .
CDR3 protein: AWKPEVAGTQY

V gene: TRBV11-2
J gene: TRBJ2-1
clone size: .
CDR3 protein: ASSSPGQLREQF

V gene: TRBV2
J gene: TRBJ1-1
clone size: .
CDR3 protein: ASRLYGVSTEAF

V gene: TRBV5-1
J gene: TRBJ2-1
clone size: .
CDR3 protein: ASSLDFASGKYNEQF

V gene: TRBV5-1
J gene: TRBJ2-3
clone size: .
CDR3 protein: ASRDGQGGDTQY

V gene: TRBV28
J gene: TRBJ1-6
clone size: once
CDR3 protein: ASSGQGRLPLH

V gene: TRBV4-1
J gene: TRBJ2-7
clone size: once
CDR3 protein: ASSLMTSGDSGEQY

V gene: TRBV18
J gene: TRBJ2-1
clone size: .
CDR3 protein: ASSLQSANRNEQF

V gene: TRBV5-1
J gene: TRBJ2-3
clone size: .
CDR3 protein: ASRGLPSTDTQY

V gene: TRBV4-2
J gene: TRBJ1-5
clone size: once
CDR3 protein: ASSQDPQGMDQPQH

V gene: TRBV30
J gene: TRBJ2-1
clone size: .
CDR3 protein: AWRKGYNEQF

V gene: TRBV11-3
J gene: TRBJ2-5
clone size: .
CDR3 protein: ASSLGGLQETQY

V gene: TRBV6-1
J gene: TRBJ1-1
clone size: few
CDR3 protein: ASSVRANTEAF

V gene: TRBV14
J gene: TRBJ2-3
clone size: .
CDR3 protein: ASSPGKSGTRATDTQY

V gene: TRBV7-9
J gene: TRBJ2-7
clone size: .
CDR3 protein: ASSLVSGGHYEQY